This is a list of T cell receptor beta chains from one sample in a study of shared clonotypes between healthy human individuals. This table comes from immunoSEQ multiplex PCR, and its TCRdb copy is limited to in-frame clones, with some not included. The sample holds fewer than 850,000 clones, about 96% seen once. The specimen sequenced was naive CD8+ T cells sorted from blood. The receptors shown here come from a man aged 25 to 40 in good health. CDR3s include the opening cysteine and the closing phenylalanine or tryptophan. A D gene is named only where the DNA matches it firmly. The listing skips clone size in some rows; elsewhere it reads once, few, many or a size class.

>TRBD1|.|TRBJ2-7|TRBV6-5
CASSKGQGFGEQYF
TGTGCCAGCAGTAAGGGACAGGGCTTTGGTGAGCAGTACTTC
>.|.|TRBJ2-3|TRBV9
CASSPTKTTDTQYF
TGTGCCAGCAGTCCTACTAAAACCACAGATACGCAGTATTTT
>.|.|TRBJ2-3|TRBV27
CASSHLPGTRDADTQYF
TGTGCCAGCAGCCATCTACCCGGGACACGAGACGCAGATACGCAGTATTTT
>TRBD2|once|TRBJ2-7|TRBV27
CASSLRAPGGEQYF
TGTGCCAGCAGCCTTCGGGCTCCGGGGGGCGAGCAGTACTTC
>TRBD1|.|TRBJ1-4|TRBV6-1
CASSQVDRVYEKLFF
TGTGCCAGCAGCCAAGTAGACAGGGTCTATGAAAAACTGTTTTTT
>TRBD1|.|TRBJ2-7|TRBV5-6
CASSLEPGQAYEQYF
TGTGCCAGCAGCTTGGAGCCGGGACAGGCCTACGAGCAGTACTTC
>.|.|TRBJ1-5|TRBV7-9
CASSSRDPNQPQHF
TGTGCCAGCAGCTCACGGGACCCTAATCAGCCCCAGCATTTT
>.|.|TRBJ2-7|TRBV6-5
CASSYREAYEQYF
TGTGCCAGCAGTTATCGAGAAGCCTACGAGCAGTACTTC
>.|.|TRBJ2-7|TRBV18
CASSPELLSGLFYEQYF
TGTGCCAGCTCACCCGAATTATTGTCCGGACTCTTCTACGAGCAGTACTTC
>.|.|TRBJ2-1|TRBV27
CASTLSGTIEDNEQFF
TGTGCCAGCACCCTCAGCGGGACAATTGAGGACAATGAGCAGTTCTTC
>.|.|TRBJ2-1|TRBV11-2
CASSLDRRAGESSYNEQFF
TGTGCCAGCAGCTTAGATCGGAGGGCAGGGGAAAGCTCCTACAATGAGCAGTTCTTC
>.|once|TRBJ2-3|TRBV7-9
CASSLVPGFDTQYF
TGTGCCAGCAGCTTAGTTCCCGGGTTCGATACGCAGTATTTT
>.|.|TRBJ2-1|TRBV4-1
CASSPTHGEQFF
TGCGCCAGCAGCCCGACCCACGGGGAGCAGTTCTTC
>.|.|TRBJ1-2|TRBV28
CASSLAASYGYTF
TGTGCCAGCAGTTTAGCGGCCAGCTATGGCTACACCTTC
>.|.|TRBJ1-5|TRBV4-1
CASSQTPAGDSNQPQHF
TGCGCCAGCAGCCAGACCCCGGCAGGGGATAGCAATCAGCCCCAGCATTTT
>TRBD1|.|TRBJ2-7|TRBV5-1
CATAGTDSYEQYF
TGCGCCACCGCAGGGACAGACTCCTACGAGCAGTACTTC
>.|.|TRBJ1-1|TRBV21-1
CASSKVPGTSSTEAFF
TGTGCCAGCAGCAAAGTACCCGGGACTTCTAGCACTGAAGCTTTCTTT
>TRBD2|.|TRBJ2-3|TRBV10-2
CASSESLAGRGDTQYF
TGCGCCAGCAGTGAGTCACTAGCGGGGCGAGGAGATACGCAGTATTTT
>TRBD1|.|TRBJ1-6|TRBV15
CATSRDRGLGSPLHF
TGTGCCACCAGCAGGGACAGGGGGCTCGGATCACCCCTCCACTTT
>.|.|TRBJ2-1|TRBV27
CASSINRVSTEQFF
TGTGCCAGCAGTATAAACAGGGTTTCCACTGAGCAGTTCTTC
>.|once|TRBJ1-3|TRBV7-9
CASSSTSGNTIYF
TGTGCCAGCAGCTCGACCTCAGGAAACACCATATATTTT
>.|.|TRBJ1-3|TRBV28
CASSSGFSGNTIYF
TGTGCCAGCAGTTCAGGGTTCTCTGGAAACACCATATATTTT
>TRBD1|.|TRBJ2-7|TRBV28
CASSKGTGVIYEQYF
TGTGCCAGCAGTAAGGGGACAGGGGTTATCTACGAGCAGTACTTC